Listed below are T cell receptor beta chains from one sample, sequenced in a study of regulatory T cells in long-lasting Graves disease. TCRdb recomputed calls from the multiplex PCR reads with MiXCR, one row per CDR3 protein. The sample includes about 420,000 distinct CDR3 sequences, about 16% of them seen just once. The sample was also reused in another study, on T cells in Graves' hyperthyroidism and ophthalmopathy.

The source material was peripheral blood mononuclear cells (PBMCs), sampled at new diagnosis, from a patient treated with antithyroid drugs. These receptors originate from a woman younger than 35 with Graves disease. CDR3s include the opening cysteine and the closing phenylalanine or tryptophan. The D gene is left open where the match is weak. For some rows the clone size is stated as once, few or many, or as a class when expanded; others skip it.

TRBJ2-1	many	TRBV6-2/TRBV6-3	TRBD2	TGTGCCAGCAGTTATGGGGGACTAGCCGTTGAGCAGTTCTTC	CASSYGGLAVEQFF
TRBJ2-1	few	TRBV29-1	TRBD1	TGCAGCGTTGAAGGGGGACAGAACAATGAGCAGTTCTTC	CSVEGGQNNEQFF
TRBJ2-2	many	TRBV7-9	-	TGTGCCAGCGCGTGGCTCACGAACACCGGGGAGCTGTTTTTT	CASAWLTNTGELFF
TRBJ1-5	many	TRBV12-3/TRBV12-4	-	TGTGCCAGCAGCCCGAGGGGGGGAGTTCAGCCCCAGCATTTT	CASSPRGGVQPQHF
TRBJ1-6	few	TRBV5-1	-	TGCGCCAGCCGCCCAGACATCGGCCGGACTTCACCCCTCCACTTT	CASRPDIGRTSPLHF
TRBJ2-7	many	TRBV5-1	-	TGCGCCAGCAGCTTGGCGGAGGACCTCTCCTACGAGCAGTACTTC	CASSLAEDLSYEQYF
TRBJ2-5	many	TRBV7-3	-	TGTGCCAGCAACAATGGTGGGGGCCCCGGTGAGACCCAGTACTTC	CASNNGGGPGETQYF
TRBJ1-5	-	TRBV19	-	TGTGCCAGTAGTATCGGGGATAGTCAGCCCCAGCATTTT	CASSIGDSQPQHF
TRBJ1-1	many	TRBV20-1	-	TGCAGTGCTAGCGAGGCGCCCGGGGGGAACACTGAAGCTTTCTTT	CSASEAPGGNTEAFF
TRBJ2-2	-	TRBV7-3	TRBD1	TGTGCCAGCAGCAGGGACAGGGGGCGAGGGTCCGGGGAGCTGTTTTTT	CASSRDRGRGSGELFF
TRBJ2-1	few	TRBV29-1	-	TGCAGCGTTCTCCCGCGAGGAAATGAGCAGTTCTTC	CSVLPRGNEQFF
TRBJ2-7	many	TRBV10-3	-	TGTGCCACCTACGAACCCCCCGGGCTCGAGCAGTACTTC	CATYEPPGLEQYF
TRBJ2-5	once	TRBV14	-	TGTGCCAGCGGACAAACCTGGACCCAGTACTTC	CASGQTWTQYF
TRBJ1-2	few	TRBV3-1	-	TGTGCCAGCAGCCAAGACCCCCCCAGGGAAACCTATGGCTACACCTTC	CASSQDPPRETYGYTF
TRBJ2-7	many	TRBV20-1	-	TGCAGTGCTGCTGACGAATCCTACGAGCAGTACTTC	CSAADESYEQYF
TRBJ2-1	few	TRBV27	-	TGTGCCAGCAGTTTAATATCAGCAAGCTCCTACAATGAGCAGTTCTTC	CASSLISASSYNEQFF
TRBJ2-5	many	TRBV29-1	TRBD1	TGCAGCGTTGAAGACCCGAGGACAGGGTTTTGGGAGACCCAGTACTTC	CSVEDPRTGFWETQYF
TRBJ2-1	many	TRBV20-1	-	TGCAGTGCTATGTGGGGAACTGAGCAGTTCTTC	CSAMWGTEQFF
TRBJ2-3	many	TRBV30	-	TGTGCCTGGAGCCGGGGGACAGATACGCAGTATTTT	CAWSRGTDTQYF
TRBJ1-2	few	TRBV20-1	-	TGCAGTGCTAGAGAGACATGGGAGGACTATGGCTACACCTTC	CSARETWEDYGYTF
TRBJ2-1	many	TRBV11-2	-	TGTGCCAGCAGCCCACGGGATCGCTCCTACAATGAGCAGTTCTTC	CASSPRDRSYNEQFF
TRBJ2-5	many	TRBV9	-	TGTGCCAGCAGCGTTCTTTGGGGCGTACAAGAGACCCAGTACTTC	CASSVLWGVQETQYF
TRBJ2-2	-	TRBV20-1	-	TGCAGTGCCCCACGGGCACCGAACACCGGGGAGCTGTTTTTT	CSAPRAPNTGELFF
TRBJ2-1	many	TRBV28	TRBD2	TGTGCCAGCAGTTTTGCAGGGCGGGAGTCCATCTACAATGAGCAGTTCTTC	CASSFAGRESIYNEQFF
TRBJ2-7	few	TRBV29-1	-	TGCAGCGTCGGGGACCTATATGGTTACGAGCAGTACTTC	CSVGDLYGYEQYF
TRBJ2-7	many	TRBV20-1	-	TGCAGTGCTGAGGGTCTAGCGAAATTCCACGAGCAGTACTTC	CSAEGLAKFHEQYF
TRBJ2-5	-	TRBV5-1	-	TGCGCCAGCAGCTTGGACATCCCCGGGCAAGAGACCCAGTACTTC	CASSLDIPGQETQYF
TRBJ2-6	few	TRBV18	-	TGTGCCAGCTCTCCACTCTCTGGGGCCAACGTCCTGACTTTC	CASSPLSGANVLTF
TRBJ2-7	many	TRBV7-9	TRBD1	TGTGCCAGCAGCTTAGTGGGGACAGGGGGCGCCTACGAGCAGTACTTC	CASSLVGTGGAYEQYF
TRBJ1-1	-	TRBV19	TRBD1	TGTGCCAGTGGACCGGGACAGGGAATTCTGAGCACTGAAGCTTTCTTT	CASGPGQGILSTEAFF
TRBJ2-3	many	TRBV6-1	-	TGTGCCAGCAGTGACAGGTGGACAGTGCCTTACACAGATACGCAGTATTTT	CASSDRWTVPYTDTQYF
TRBJ2-7	-	TRBV7-3	-	TGTGCCAGCAGCTTAAGGCAGACCTACGAGCAGTACTTC	CASSLRQTYEQYF
TRBJ1-4	-	TRBV4-1	-	TGCGCCAGCAGCCAAGAATCGCCGGTTGGCTGGTCGGAAAAACTGTTTTTT	CASSQESPVGWSEKLFF
TRBJ2-7	few	TRBV6-2/TRBV6-3	-	TGTGCCAGCAGTTACTCGTCCAGGGGAGGGCTTTCCTACGAGCAGTACTTC	CASSYSSRGGLSYEQYF